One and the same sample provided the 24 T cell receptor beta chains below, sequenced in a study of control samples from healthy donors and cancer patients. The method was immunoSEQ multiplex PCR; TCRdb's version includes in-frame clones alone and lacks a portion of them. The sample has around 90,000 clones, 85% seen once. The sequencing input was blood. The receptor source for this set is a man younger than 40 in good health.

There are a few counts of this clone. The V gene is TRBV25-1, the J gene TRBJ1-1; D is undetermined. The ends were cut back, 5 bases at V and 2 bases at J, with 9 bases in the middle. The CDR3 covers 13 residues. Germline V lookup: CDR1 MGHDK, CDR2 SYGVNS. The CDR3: CASSPGANTEAFF. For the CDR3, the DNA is TGTGCCAGCAGTCCAGGAGCCAACACTGAAGCTTTCTTT. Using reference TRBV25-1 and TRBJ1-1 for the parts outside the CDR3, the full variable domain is EADIYQTPRYLVIGTGKKITLECSQTMGHDKMYWYQQDPGMELHLIHYSYGVNSTEKGDLSSESTVSRIRTEHFPLTLESARPSHTSQYLCASSPGANTEAFFGQGTRLTVV.

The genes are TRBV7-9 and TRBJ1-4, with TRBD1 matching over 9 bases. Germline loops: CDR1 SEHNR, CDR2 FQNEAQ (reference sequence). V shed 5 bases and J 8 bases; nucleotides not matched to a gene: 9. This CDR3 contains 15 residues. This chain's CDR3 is CASSRYRTGEEKLFF. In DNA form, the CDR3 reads TGTGCCAGCAGCCGATATAGGACAGGGGAGGAAAAACTGTTTTTT.

Here the CDR3 reads CASGPSEGTNEQFF. CDR3 in DNA: TGTGCTAGTGGTCCCAGCGAGGGGACCAATGAGCAGTTCTTC. The chain links TRBV12-5 to TRBJ2-1; TRBD1 or TRBD2 may be the D gene (5 bases each). CDR1 is LGHNT, CDR2 FRNRAP, per germline. V lost 5 bases to trimming and J lost 6 bases, with 14 bases between them. This CDR3 spans 14 amino acids.

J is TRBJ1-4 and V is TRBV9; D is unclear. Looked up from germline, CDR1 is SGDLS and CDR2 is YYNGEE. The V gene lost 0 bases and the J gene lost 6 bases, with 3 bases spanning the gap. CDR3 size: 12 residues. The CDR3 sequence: CASSVDDEKLFF. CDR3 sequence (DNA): TGTGCCAGCAGCGTAGATGATGAAAAACTGTTTTTT.

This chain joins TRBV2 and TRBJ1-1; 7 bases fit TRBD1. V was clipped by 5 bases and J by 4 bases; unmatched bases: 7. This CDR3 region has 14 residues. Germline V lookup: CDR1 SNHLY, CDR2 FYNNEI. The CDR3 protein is CASSPKTGSTEAFF. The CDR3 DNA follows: TGTGCCAGCAGTCCAAAGACAGGGTCCACTGAAGCTTTCTTT.

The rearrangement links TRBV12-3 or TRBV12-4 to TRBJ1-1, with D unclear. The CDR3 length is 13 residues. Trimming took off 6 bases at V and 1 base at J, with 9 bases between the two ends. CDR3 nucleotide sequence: TGTGCCAGCAGATTACAGAAGAACACTGAAGCTTTCTTT. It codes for CASRLQKNTEAFF.

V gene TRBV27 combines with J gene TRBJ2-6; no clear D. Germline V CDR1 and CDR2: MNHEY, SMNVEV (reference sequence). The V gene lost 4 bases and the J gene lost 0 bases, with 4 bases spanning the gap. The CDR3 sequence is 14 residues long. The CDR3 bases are TGTGCCAGCAGTTCAGGCTCTGGGGCCAACGTCCTGACTTTC. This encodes CASSSGSGANVLTF.

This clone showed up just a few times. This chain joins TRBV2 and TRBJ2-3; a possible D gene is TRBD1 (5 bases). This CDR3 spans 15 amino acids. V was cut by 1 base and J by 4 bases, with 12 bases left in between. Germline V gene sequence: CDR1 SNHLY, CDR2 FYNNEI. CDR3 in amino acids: CASSEGGMGPDTQYF. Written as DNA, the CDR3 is TGTGCCAGCAGTGAAGGCGGCATGGGGCCAGATACGCAGTATTTT.

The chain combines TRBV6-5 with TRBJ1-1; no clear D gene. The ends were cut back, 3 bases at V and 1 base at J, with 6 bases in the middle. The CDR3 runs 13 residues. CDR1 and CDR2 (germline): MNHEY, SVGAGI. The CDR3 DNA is TGTGCCAGCAGTTATAAAAGGAACACTGAAGCTTTCTTT. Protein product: CASSYKRNTEAFF.

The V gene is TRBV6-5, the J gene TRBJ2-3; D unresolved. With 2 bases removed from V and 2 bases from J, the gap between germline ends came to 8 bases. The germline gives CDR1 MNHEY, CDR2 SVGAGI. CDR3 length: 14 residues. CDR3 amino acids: CASSYNGITDTQYF. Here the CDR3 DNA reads TGTGCCAGCAGTTACAATGGGATCACAGATACGCAGTATTTT.

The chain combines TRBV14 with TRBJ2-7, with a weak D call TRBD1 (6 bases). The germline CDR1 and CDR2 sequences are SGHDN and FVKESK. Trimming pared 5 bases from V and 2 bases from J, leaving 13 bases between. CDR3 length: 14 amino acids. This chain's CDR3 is CASSWTVSPYEQYF. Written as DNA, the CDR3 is TGTGCCAGCAGCTGGACAGTTTCTCCCTACGAGCAGTACTTC.

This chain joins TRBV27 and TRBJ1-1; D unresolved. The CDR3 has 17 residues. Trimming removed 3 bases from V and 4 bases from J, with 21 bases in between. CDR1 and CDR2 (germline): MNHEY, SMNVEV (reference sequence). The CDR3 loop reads CASSFLYRGSRATEAFF. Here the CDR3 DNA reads TGTGCCAGCAGTTTTTTATATCGCGGGAGTCGGGCCACTGAAGCTTTCTTT.

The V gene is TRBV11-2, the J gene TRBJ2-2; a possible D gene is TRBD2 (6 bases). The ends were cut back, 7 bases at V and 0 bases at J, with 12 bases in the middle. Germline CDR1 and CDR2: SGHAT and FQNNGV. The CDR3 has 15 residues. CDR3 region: CASIPGVTNTGELFF. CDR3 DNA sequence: TGTGCCAGCATCCCGGGGGTCACGAACACCGGGGAGCTGTTTTTT. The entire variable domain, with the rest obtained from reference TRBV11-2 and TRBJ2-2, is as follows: EAGVAQSPRYKIIEKRQSVAFWCNPISGHATLYWYQQILGQGPKLLIQFQNNGVVDDSQLPKDRFSAERLKGVDSTLKIQPAKLEDSAVYLCASIPGVTNTGELFFGEGSRLTVL.

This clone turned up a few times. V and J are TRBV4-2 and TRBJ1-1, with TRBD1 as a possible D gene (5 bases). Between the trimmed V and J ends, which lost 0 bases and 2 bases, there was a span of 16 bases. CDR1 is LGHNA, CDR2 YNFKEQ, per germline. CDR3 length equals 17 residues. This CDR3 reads CASSQDTGGLSNTEAFF. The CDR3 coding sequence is TGTGCCAGCAGCCAAGATACAGGCGGTCTTAGCAACACTGAAGCTTTCTTT.

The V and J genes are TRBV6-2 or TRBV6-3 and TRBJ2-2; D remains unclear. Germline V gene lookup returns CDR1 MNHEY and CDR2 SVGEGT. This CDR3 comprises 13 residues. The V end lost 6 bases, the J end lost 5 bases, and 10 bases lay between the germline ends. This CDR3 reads CASSSDRTGELFF. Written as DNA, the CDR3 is TGTGCCAGCAGCTCCGACCGGACCGGGGAGCTGTTTTTT.

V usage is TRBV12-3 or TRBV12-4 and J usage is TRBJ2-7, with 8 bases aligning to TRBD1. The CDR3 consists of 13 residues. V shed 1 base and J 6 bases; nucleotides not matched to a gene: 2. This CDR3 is CASSLGTGSEQYF. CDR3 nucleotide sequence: TGTGCCAGCAGTTTAGGGACAGGGAGCGAGCAGTACTTC.

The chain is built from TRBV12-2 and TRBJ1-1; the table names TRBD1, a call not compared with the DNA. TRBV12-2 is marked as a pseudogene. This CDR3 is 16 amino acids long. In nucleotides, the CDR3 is TGTGCAAGTCGCTTTAGGGGGTGGGCCTTGAACACTGAAGCTTTCTTT. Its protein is CASRFRGWALNTEAFF.

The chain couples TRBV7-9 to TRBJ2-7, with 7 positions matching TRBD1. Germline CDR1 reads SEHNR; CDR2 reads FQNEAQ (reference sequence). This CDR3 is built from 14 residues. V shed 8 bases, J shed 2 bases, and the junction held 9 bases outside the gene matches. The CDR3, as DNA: TGTGCCAGCGGAAAGGGACAGACTACCTACGAGCAGTACTTC. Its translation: CASGKGQTTYEQYF.

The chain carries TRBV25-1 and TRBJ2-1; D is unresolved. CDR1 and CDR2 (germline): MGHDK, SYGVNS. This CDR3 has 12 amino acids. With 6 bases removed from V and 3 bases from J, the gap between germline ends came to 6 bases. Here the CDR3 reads CASRGNYNEQFF. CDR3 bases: TGTGCCAGCAGAGGGAACTACAATGAGCAGTTCTTC.

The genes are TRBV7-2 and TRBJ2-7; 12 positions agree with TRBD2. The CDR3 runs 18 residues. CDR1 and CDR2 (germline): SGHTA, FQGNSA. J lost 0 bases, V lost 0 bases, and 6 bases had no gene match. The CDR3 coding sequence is TGTGCCAGCAGCTTAGCCGGGACTAGCGGGTTCCGCTCCTACGAGCAGTACTTC. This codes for CASSLAGTSGFRSYEQYF.

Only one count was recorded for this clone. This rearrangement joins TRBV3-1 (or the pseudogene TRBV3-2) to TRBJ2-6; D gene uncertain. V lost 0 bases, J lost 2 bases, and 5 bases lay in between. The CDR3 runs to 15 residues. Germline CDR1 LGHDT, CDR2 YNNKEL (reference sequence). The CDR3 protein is CASSQDGPGANVLTF. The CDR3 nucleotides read TGTGCCAGCAGCCAAGACGGTCCTGGGGCCAACGTCCTGACTTTC.

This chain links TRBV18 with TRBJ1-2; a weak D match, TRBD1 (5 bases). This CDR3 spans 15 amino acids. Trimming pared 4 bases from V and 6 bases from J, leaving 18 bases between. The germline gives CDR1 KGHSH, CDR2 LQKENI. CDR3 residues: CASSLTGLRTDGYTF. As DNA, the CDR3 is TGTGCCAGCTCACTAACAGGACTGAGAACAGATGGCTACACCTTC.

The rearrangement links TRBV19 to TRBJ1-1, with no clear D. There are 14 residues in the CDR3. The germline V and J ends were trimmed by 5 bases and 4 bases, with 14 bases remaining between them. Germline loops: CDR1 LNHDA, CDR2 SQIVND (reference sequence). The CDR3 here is CASSLREGSTEAFF. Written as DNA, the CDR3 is TGTGCCAGTAGTCTACGAGAGGGAAGCACTGAAGCTTTCTTT.

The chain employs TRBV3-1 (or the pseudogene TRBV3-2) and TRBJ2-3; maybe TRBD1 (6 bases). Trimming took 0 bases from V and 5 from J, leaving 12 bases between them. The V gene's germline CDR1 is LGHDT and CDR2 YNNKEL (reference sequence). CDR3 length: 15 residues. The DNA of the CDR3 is TGTGCCAGCAGCCAAGAAGTCTTGGGACAAGATACGCAGTATTTT. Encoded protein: CASSQEVLGQDTQYF.